The rows below give T cell receptor beta chains drawn from one sample of a study of CD4 T cells in relation to SARS-CoV-2 and coronaviruses. Generated by immunoSEQ multiplex PCR, the TCRdb table keeps only in-frame clones and is missing some. The sample includes some 69,000 clones, roughly 93% of them seen just once. The sequenced sample consisted of naive CD4+ T cells from PBMCs. The receptors come from a human donor in good health. Each CDR3 is given with its conserved first and last residue. A D gene is named only where the DNA matches it firmly. Expanded clones get a size class; other rows say once, few or many, or leave the size out.

j_gene | d_gene | abundance | v_gene | CDR3nt | CDR3aa
TRBJ2-3 | TRBD2 | - | TRBV4-2 | TGTGCCAGCAGCCAAGACTCAGCGAGCGGGGTTTGGGATACGCAGTATTTT | CASSQDSASGVWDTQYF
TRBJ2-3 | - | - | TRBV28 | TGTGCCAGCAGTCGAGGGAATAAGGTTGTTTTT | CASSRGNKVVF
TRBJ2-2 | TRBD1 | - | TRBV27 | TGTGCCAGCAGTTTATTCGACAGGGGAGCCGGGGAGCTGTTTTTT | CASSLFDRGAGELFF
TRBJ2-1 | - | - | TRBV18 | TGTGCCAGCTCACCGGGACACGGAGTAAACAATGAGCAGTTCTTC | CASSPGHGVNNEQFF
TRBJ2-6 | - | - | TRBV5-6 | TGTGCCAGCAGCTTGGTTGGCTCTGGGGCCAACGTCCTGACTTTC | CASSLVGSGANVLTF
TRBJ1-2 | - | - | TRBV11-2 | TGTGCCAGCAGCTCCCTGCCCCGCCGATCTAACTATGGCTACACCTTC | CASSSLPRRSNYGYTF
TRBJ2-2 | TRBD2 | once | TRBV19 | TGTGCCAGTACGGGGGGTCCTCTTGGGGAGCTGTTTTTT | CASTGGPLGELFF
TRBJ2-1 | TRBD2 | once | TRBV30 | TGTGCCTGGAGTCGGACTAGCGGGAGTTACGATGAGCAGTTCTTC | CAWSRTSGSYDEQFF
TRBJ2-3 | TRBD2 | - | TRBV28 | TGTGCCAGCAGTTTAGCGGGGGGGGCCTCAGATACGCAGTATTTT | CASSLAGGASDTQYF
TRBJ1-2 | TRBD1 | - | TRBV6-5 | TGTGCCAGCAGTCGACAGGGGGCTGGCTACACCTTC | CASSRQGAGYTF
TRBJ2-7 | - | - | TRBV7-2 | TGTGCCAGCAGCTCCTCGCAGGGAGTGGGATACGAGCAGTACTTC | CASSSSQGVGYEQYF
TRBJ2-3 | - | - | TRBV7-8 | TGTGCCAGCAGCTTAGCGGATGACAGTTCAGATACGCAGTATTTT | CASSLADDSSDTQYF
TRBJ1-2 | TRBD1 | - | TRBV11-2 | TGTGCCAGCAGCCCGGGACAGGGTGGTTATGGCTACACCTTC | CASSPGQGGYGYTF
TRBJ1-6 | - | few | TRBV30 | TGTGCCTGGAGCGGGACATCTAGCTCCTATAATTCACCCCTCCACTTT | CAWSGTSSSYNSPLHF
TRBJ2-5 | - | - | TRBV6-5 | TGTGCCAGCAGCCCCGGATCTTCCCGGGGTGAGACCCAGTACTTC | CASSPGSSRGETQYF
TRBJ1-5 | - | - | TRBV4-1 | TGCGCCAGCAGCCAACCCTATGGGGGTCAGCCCCAGCATTTT | CASSQPYGGQPQHF
TRBJ2-5 | - | - | TRBV10-3 | TGTGCCATCGGGCCCCCGGAGCAAGAGACCCAGTACTTC | CAIGPPEQETQYF
TRBJ2-7 | - | - | TRBV12-3/TRBV12-4 | TGTGCCAGCAGCCGTAGCTCCTACGAGCAGTACTTC | CASSRSSYEQYF
TRBJ2-6 | - | - | TRBV5-3 | TGTGCCAGAAGCCGAAGGCCCGGGGCCAACGTCCTGACTTTC | CARSRRPGANVLTF
TRBJ1-1 | TRBD1 | - | TRBV7-3 | TGTGCCAGCAGCACAGGGGCTCGGACTGAAGCTTTCTTT | CASSTGARTEAFF
TRBJ1-5 | - | - | TRBV2 | TGTGCCAGCAGCGCGGGCCAGACAGGTGAGCCCCAGCATTTT | CASSAGQTGEPQHF
TRBJ1-4 | TRBD1 | - | TRBV3-1/TRBV3-2 | TGTGCCAGCAGCCAGTTCGGGACAGGGGTTGAAAAACTGTTTTTT | CASSQFGTGVEKLFF
TRBJ1-4 | - | - | TRBV30 | TGTGCCTGGAGCGCCGGCTCGGGGGTTGGTGAAAAACTGTTTTTT | CAWSAGSGVGEKLFF
TRBJ1-4 | TRBD1 | - | TRBV9 | TGTGCCAGCAGCGGACAGGGACAGCCGAATAATGAAAAACTGTTTTTT | CASSGQGQPNNEKLFF
TRBJ1-4 | - | - | TRBV10-1 | TGCGCCAGCAGTGAAGGAATAGAAAAACTGTTTTTT | CASSEGIEKLFF
TRBJ1-2 | - | - | TRBV5-1 | TGCGCCAGCAGCTTGGGGTCACAGTCTGGCTATGGCTACACCTTC | CASSLGSQSGYGYTF
TRBJ2-5 | - | - | TRBV12-1 | TGTGCCAGCAGCTTTTTTGGACAGCAAGAGACCCAGTACTTC | CASSFFGQQETQYF
TRBJ1-5 | TRBD1 | - | TRBV6-5 | TGTGCCAGCAGTTACCGAACAGGGGGAAGTCAGCCCCAGCATTTT | CASSYRTGGSQPQHF
TRBJ2-7 | - | - | TRBV6-6 | TGTGCCAGCAGTTACGGGGGGCGCGGATCTCTGGACGAGCAGTACTTC | CASSYGGRGSLDEQYF
TRBJ2-5 | TRBD1 | - | TRBV24-1 | TGTGCCACTGAGGACAGGGGTGAGACCCAGTACTTC | CATEDRGETQYF
TRBJ2-7 | TRBD1 | - | TRBV6-5 | TGTGCCAGCAGTCCTGGGACAGGGGACCACGAGCAGTACTTC | CASSPGTGDHEQYF
TRBJ2-7 | - | - | TRBV28 | TGTGCCAGCATTGGTCTTGTGGGGCAAGGGATGGAGTACTTC | CASIGLVGQGMEYF
TRBJ2-7 | - | - | TRBV5-1 | TGCGCCAGCAGCTTGGTTGTGGGGGCGATCGACGAGCAGTACTTC | CASSLVVGAIDEQYF
TRBJ2-2 | TRBD1 | once | TRBV3-1/TRBV3-2 | TGTGCCAGCAGCCAGACGTGGGGAGGGACAGGGGCCGGGGAGCTGTTTTTT | CASSQTWGGTGAGELFF
TRBJ1-6 | - | - | TRBV10-3 | TGTGCCATCAGTGTGGACGAGACCGGTTCACCCCTCCACTTT | CAISVDETGSPLHF
TRBJ2-7 | - | once | TRBV2 | TGTGCCAGCAGTGCCGGGCAGATCAGCTCCTACGAGCAGTACTTC | CASSAGQISSYEQYF
TRBJ2-2 | - | - | TRBV4-2 | TGTGCCAGCAGCCAAGATCGAACAGTTGCCGGGGAGCTGTTTTTT | CASSQDRTVAGELFF
TRBJ2-7 | TRBD2 | - | TRBV5-1 | TGCGCCAGCAGCTTGGCCGGCGGGAGCTCCTACGAGCAGTACTTC | CASSLAGGSSYEQYF
TRBJ2-2 | TRBD2 | few | TRBV2 | TGTGCCAGCAGTGGGACTAGCGGGAGATCCGGGGAGCTGTTTTTT | CASSGTSGRSGELFF
TRBJ2-3 | TRBD2 | once | TRBV3-1/TRBV3-2 | TGTGCCAGCAGCCAAGGTATAGGAGCGGGGGGGGCGGATACGCAGTATTTT | CASSQGIGAGGADTQYF
TRBJ1-3 | - | - | TRBV12-3/TRBV12-4 | TGTGCCAGCAGTTTTTTCGGAAACACCATATATTTT | CASSFFGNTIYF
TRBJ2-7 | - | - | TRBV2 | TGTGCCAGCAGCAAGGAAGGGCCCCACTACGAGCAGTACTTC | CASSKEGPHYEQYF
TRBJ2-1 | - | - | TRBV6-5 | TGTGCCAGCAGACCTGACCCGAGCTCCTACAATGAGCAGTTCTTC | CASRPDPSSYNEQFF
TRBJ2-1 | - | - | TRBV10-3 | TGTGCCATCAGTGAGCCCACTCCGGGCAATGAGCAGTTCTTC | CAISEPTPGNEQFF
TRBJ2-7 | - | - | TRBV7-8 | TGTGCCAGCAGCTACGTCCCTCTAGCGTCGGGGGAGCAGTACTTC | CASSYVPLASGEQYF
TRBJ2-1 | - | - | TRBV2 | TGTGCCAGCAGTGAATTCCAGGGGACCAGCTCCTACAATGAGCAGTTCTTC | CASSEFQGTSSYNEQFF
TRBJ1-1 | - | - | TRBV30 | TGTGCCGGCGGGCCAGGGAACACTGAAGCTTTCTTT | CAGGPGNTEAFF
TRBJ2-7 | TRBD2 | - | TRBV11-1 | TGTGCCAGCAGCTTACGGCGGGAGGTTAGCTCCTACGAGCAGTACTTC | CASSLRREVSSYEQYF
TRBJ1-3 | TRBD1 | - | TRBV5-6 | TGTGCCAGCAGACGGACAGGGGGAAGGCGCTCTGGAAACACCATATATTTT | CASRRTGGRRSGNTIYF
TRBJ1-1 | - | - | TRBV5-4 | TGTGCCAGCAGCCCTCGTGGGGGGCCACCGAACACTGAAGCTTTCTTT | CASSPRGGPPNTEAFF
TRBJ1-6 | - | once | TRBV7-8 | TGTGCCAGCAGCTTAGTCCAGGGGATGAATTCACCCCTCCACTTT | CASSLVQGMNSPLHF
TRBJ2-5 | - | once | TRBV27 | TGTGCCAGCAGTTTATCGAATAGTTTGGGGACCCAGTACTTC | CASSLSNSLGTQYF
TRBJ1-2 | - | - | TRBV18 | TGTGCCAGCTCGCTCCTGGATACCGGATATGGCTACACCTTC | CASSLLDTGYGYTF
TRBJ2-7 | TRBD2 | - | TRBV28 | TGTGCCAGCAGTTTATTACTAGCGGGAGTAAAGGAGCAGTACTTC | CASSLLLAGVKEQYF
TRBJ2-7 | - | - | TRBV13 | TGTGCCAGCAGCCGAGAGGGGAACGAGCAGTACTTC | CASSREGNEQYF